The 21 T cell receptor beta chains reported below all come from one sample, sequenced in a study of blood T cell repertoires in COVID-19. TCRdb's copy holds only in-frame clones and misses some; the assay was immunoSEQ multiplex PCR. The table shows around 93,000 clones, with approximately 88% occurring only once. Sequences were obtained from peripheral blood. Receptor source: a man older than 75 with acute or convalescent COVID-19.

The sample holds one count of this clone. CDR3: CASSYSRQGAAEAFF. The CDR3 nucleotides read TGTGCCAGCAGTTACTCGCGACAGGGGGCAGCTGAAGCTTTCTTT. This chain uses TRBV6-5 with TRBJ1-1; 10 bases are a match to TRBD1. Trimming removed 0 bases from V and 6 bases from J; junction bases left unmatched: 4. CDR3 length: 15 residues. Germline assignment: CDR1 MNHEY and CDR2 SVGAGI.

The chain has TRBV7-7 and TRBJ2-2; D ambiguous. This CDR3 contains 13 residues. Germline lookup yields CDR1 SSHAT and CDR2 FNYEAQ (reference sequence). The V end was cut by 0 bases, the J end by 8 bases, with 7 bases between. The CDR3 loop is CASSLAQIGELFF. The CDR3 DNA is TGTGCCAGCAGCTTAGCGCAGATTGGGGAGCTGTTTTTT.

CDR3 region: CASSSGTQKTGELFF. DNA for the CDR3: TGTGCCAGCAGCTCCGGGACACAAAAGACCGGGGAGCTGTTTTTT. This chain connects TRBV6-5 to TRBJ2-2; possibly TRBD1 for D (6 bases). V dropped 6 bases and J dropped 5 bases, with 16 bases sitting between them. In germline, CDR1 is MNHEY, CDR2 SVGAGI. The CDR3 covers 15 residues.

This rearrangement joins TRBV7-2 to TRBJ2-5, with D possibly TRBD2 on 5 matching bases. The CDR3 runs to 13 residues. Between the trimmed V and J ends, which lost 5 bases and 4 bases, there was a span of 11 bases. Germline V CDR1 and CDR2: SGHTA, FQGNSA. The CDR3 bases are TGTGCCAGCAGCCCCCGGGGTTCAGAGACCCAGTACTTC. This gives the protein CASSPRGSETQYF. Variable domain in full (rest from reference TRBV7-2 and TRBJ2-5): GAGVSQSPSNKVTEKGKDVELRCDPISGHTALYWYRQSLGQGLEFLIYFQGNSAPDKSGLPSDRFSAERTGGSVSTLTIQRTQQEDSAVYLCASSPRGSETQYFGPGTRLLVL.

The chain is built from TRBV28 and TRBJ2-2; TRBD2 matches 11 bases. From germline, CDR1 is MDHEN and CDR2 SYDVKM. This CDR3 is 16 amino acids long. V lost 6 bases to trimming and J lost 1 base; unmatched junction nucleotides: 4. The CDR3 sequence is CASRRTSGRNTGELFF. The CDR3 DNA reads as TGTGCCAGCAGACGCACTAGCGGGAGGAACACCGGGGAGCTGTTTTTT.

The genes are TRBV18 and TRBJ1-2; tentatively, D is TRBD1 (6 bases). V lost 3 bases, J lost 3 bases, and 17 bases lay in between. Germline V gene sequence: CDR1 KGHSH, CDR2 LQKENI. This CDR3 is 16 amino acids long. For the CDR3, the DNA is TGTGCCAGCTCACCCCCGGGAAGGGGGGGCGACTATGGCTACACCTTC. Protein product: CASSPPGRGGDYGYTF.

CDR3 loop: CASTLRGLSQPQHF. The DNA of the CDR3 is TGTGCCAGCACCCTTAGGGGGCTCAGTCAGCCCCAGCATTTT. This rearrangement joins TRBV5-6 to TRBJ1-5; TRBD1 matches at 7 bases. Germline CDR1 reads SGHDT; CDR2 reads YYEEEE. This CDR3 spans 14 amino acids. V was pared by 6 bases and J by 6 bases, with 9 bases of the junction left unmatched.

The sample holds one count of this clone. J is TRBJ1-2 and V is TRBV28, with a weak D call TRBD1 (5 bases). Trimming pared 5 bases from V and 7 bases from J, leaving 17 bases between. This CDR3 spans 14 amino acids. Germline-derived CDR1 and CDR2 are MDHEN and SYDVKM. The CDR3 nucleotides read TGTGCCAGCAGTATCAACAGGTACGGGCCTGGCTACACCTTC. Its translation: CASSINRYGPGYTF.

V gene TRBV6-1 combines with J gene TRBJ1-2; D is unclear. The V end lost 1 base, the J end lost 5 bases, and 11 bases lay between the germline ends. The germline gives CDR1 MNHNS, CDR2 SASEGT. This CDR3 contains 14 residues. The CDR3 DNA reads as TGTGCCAGCAGTGAAGTAACAGTTGAGTATGGCTACACCTTC. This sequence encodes CASSEVTVEYGYTF.

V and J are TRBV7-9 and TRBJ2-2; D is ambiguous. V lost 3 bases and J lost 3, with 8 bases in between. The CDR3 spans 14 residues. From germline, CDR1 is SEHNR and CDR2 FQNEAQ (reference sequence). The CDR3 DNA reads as TGTGCCAGCAGCTTGGTTACTTACACCGGGGAGCTGTTTTTT. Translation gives CASSLVTYTGELFF.

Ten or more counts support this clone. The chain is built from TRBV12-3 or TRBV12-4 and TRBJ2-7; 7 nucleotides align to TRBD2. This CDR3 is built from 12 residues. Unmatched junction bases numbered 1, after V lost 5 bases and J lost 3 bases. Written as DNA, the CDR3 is TGTGCCAGCAGTCGCGGGGGCTACGAGCAGTACTTC. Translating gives CASSRGGYEQYF.

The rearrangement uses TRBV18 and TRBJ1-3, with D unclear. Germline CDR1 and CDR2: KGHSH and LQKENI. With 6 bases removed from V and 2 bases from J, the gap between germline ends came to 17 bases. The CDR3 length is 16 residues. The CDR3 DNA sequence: TGTGCCAGCTCCAACTCGCGGATCGTCGCTGGAAACACCATATATTTT. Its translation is CASSNSRIVAGNTIYF.

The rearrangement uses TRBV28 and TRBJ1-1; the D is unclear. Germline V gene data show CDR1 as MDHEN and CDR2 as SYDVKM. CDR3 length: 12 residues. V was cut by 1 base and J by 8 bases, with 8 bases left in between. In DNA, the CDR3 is TGTGCCAGCAGTTTATTAATCGGGGAAGCTTTCTTT. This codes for CASSLLIGEAFF.

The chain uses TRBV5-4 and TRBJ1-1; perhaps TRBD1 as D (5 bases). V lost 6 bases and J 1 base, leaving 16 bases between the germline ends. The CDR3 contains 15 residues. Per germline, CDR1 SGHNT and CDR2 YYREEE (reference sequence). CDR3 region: CASIPRLGQNTEAFF. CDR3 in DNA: TGTGCCAGCATTCCTAGACTCGGACAGAACACTGAAGCTTTCTTT.

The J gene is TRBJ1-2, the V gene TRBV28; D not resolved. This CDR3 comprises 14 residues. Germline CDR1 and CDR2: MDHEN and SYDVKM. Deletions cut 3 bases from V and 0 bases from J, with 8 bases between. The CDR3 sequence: CASSLARANYGYTF. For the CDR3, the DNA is TGTGCCAGCAGTTTGGCTCGGGCTAACTATGGCTACACCTTC.

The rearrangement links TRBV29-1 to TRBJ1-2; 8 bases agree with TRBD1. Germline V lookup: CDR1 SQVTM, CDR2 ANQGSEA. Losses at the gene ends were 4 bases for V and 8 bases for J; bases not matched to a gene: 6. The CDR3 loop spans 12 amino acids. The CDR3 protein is CSVGGQGEGYTF. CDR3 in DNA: TGCAGCGTTGGCGGACAGGGCGAGGGCTACACCTTC.

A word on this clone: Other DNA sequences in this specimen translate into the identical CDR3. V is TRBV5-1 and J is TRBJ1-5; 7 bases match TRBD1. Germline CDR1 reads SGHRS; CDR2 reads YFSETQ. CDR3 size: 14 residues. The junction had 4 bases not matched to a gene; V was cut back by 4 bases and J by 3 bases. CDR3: CASSAGTDNQPQHF. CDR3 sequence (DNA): TGCGCCAGCAGCGCTGGGACAGACAATCAGCCCCAGCATTTT.

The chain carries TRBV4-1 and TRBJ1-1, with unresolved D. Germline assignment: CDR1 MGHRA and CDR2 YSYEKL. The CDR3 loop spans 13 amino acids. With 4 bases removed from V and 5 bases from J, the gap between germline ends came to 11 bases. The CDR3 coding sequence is TGCGCCAGCAGCCCCGGACTGTCGACTGAAGCTTTCTTT. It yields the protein CASSPGLSTEAFF.

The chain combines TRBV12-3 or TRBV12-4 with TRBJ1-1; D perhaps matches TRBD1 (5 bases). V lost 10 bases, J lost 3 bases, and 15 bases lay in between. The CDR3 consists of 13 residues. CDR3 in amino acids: CATTSGGYTEAFF. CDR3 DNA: TGTGCCACCACGTCTGGGGGGTACACTGAAGCTTTCTTT.

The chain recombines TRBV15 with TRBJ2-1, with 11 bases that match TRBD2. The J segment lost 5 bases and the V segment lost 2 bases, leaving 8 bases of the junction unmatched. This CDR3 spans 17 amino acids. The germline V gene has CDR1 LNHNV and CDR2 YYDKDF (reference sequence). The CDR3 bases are TGTGCCACCAGCAGATCACTACTAGCGGGAGAAGACAATGAGCAGTTCTTC. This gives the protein CATSRSLLAGEDNEQFF.

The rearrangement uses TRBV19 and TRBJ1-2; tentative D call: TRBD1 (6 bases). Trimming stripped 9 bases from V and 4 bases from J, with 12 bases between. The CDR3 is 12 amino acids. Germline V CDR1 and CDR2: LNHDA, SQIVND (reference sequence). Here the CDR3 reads CASEQGFYGYTF. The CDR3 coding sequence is TGTGCCAGCGAACAGGGTTTCTATGGCTACACCTTC.